This record covers a single TCR beta chain. These data are taken from a study of blood T cell repertoires in COVID-19. About the study: Spain, Italy and the United States supplied samples that represented acute and convalescent COVID-19. T cells, B-cell-depleted T cells, or PBMCs supplied cDNA or gDNA.

V lost 3 bases to trimming and J lost 5 bases, with 13 bases between them. Per germline, CDR1 MNHEY and CDR2 SVGAGI. The CDR3 sequence is 15 residues long. As originally analysed: Amplification of reference gene primers was used by the study to estimate nucleated cell counts. Clones were sequenced by immunoSEQ multiplex PCR, and TCRdb holds only the in-frame ones, with some missing. V, J and clone size derive from that table, while D and trimming were established from the DNA sequence. The repertoire holds 110,000 or so clones, about 88% seen once, with over 6.5% in the top ten. This chain links TRBV6-5 with TRBJ2-2, with D hard to call. Sequencing was done on a sample of peripheral blood. The receptor was isolated from a woman in her sixties or seventies who had recovered from COVID-19. CDR3 sequence reads: CASSYSNSGTGELFF. The CDR3 bases are TGTGCCAGCAGTTATTCAAATTCCGGGACCGGGGAGCTGTTTTTT.